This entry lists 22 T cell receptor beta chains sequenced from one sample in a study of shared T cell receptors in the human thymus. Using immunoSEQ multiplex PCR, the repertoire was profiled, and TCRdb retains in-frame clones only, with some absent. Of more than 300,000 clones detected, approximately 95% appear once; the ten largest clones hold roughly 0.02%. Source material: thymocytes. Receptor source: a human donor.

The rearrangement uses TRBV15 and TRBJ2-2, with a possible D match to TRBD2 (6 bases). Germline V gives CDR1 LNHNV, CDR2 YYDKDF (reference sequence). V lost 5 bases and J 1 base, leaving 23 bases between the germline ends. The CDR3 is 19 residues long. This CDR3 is CATSPPPNGGNLNTGELFF. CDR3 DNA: TGTGCCACCAGCCCCCCCCCGAACGGCGGGAACTTGAACACCGGGGAGCTGTTTTTT.

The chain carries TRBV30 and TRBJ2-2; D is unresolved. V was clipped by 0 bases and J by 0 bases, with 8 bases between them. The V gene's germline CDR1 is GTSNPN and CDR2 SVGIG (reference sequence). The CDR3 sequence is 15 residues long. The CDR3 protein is CAWSVGYANTGELFF. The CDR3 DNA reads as TGTGCCTGGAGTGTTGGGTACGCGAACACCGGGGAGCTGTTTTTT.

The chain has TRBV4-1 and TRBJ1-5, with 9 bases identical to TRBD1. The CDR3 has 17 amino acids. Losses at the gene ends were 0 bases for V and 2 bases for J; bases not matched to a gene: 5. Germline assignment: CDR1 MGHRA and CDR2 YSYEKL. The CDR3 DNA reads TGCGCCAGCAGCCAAGATAAGGGACAGGGAGGCAATCAGCCCCAGCATTTT. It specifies CASSQDKGQGGNQPQHF.

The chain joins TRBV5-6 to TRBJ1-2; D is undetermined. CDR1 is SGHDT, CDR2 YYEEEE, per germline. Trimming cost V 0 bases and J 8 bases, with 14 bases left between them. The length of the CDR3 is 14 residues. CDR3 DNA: TGTGCCAGCAGCTTGGAAACCTTCGCCGGGGGCTACACCTTC. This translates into CASSLETFAGGYTF.

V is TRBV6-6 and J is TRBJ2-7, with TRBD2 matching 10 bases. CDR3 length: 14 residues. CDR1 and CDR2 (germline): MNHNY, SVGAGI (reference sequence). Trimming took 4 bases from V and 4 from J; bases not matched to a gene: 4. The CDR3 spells CASSLGLASYEQYF. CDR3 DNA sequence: TGTGCCAGCAGTTTGGGACTAGCGTCATACGAGCAGTACTTC.

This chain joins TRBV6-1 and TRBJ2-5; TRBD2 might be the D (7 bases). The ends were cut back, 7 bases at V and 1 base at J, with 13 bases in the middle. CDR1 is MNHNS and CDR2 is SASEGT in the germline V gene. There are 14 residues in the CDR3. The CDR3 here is CASNPGGVQETQYF. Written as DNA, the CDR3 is TGTGCCAGCAATCCGGGGGGCGTCCAAGAGACCCAGTACTTC.

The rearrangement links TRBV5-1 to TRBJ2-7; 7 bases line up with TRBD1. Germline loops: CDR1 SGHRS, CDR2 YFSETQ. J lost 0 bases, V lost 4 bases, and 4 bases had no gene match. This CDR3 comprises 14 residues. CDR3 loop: CASSPWDSSYEQYF. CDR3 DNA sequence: TGCGCCAGCAGCCCATGGGACAGCTCCTACGAGCAGTACTTC.

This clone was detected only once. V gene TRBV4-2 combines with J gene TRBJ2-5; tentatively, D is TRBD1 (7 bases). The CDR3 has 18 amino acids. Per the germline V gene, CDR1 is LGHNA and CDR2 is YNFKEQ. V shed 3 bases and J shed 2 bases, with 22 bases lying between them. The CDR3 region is CASSQRNEGASVQETQYF. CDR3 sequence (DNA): TGTGCCAGCAGCCAGCGAAACGAGGGGGCTAGCGTACAAGAGACCCAGTACTTC.

The CDR3: CASTPQMDRAVQPQHF. The CDR3 region has the DNA TGCGCCAGCACACCCCAGATGGACAGGGCGGTTCAGCCCCAGCATTTT. J is TRBJ1-5 and V is TRBV10-2; 8 bases fit TRBD1. The germline gives CDR1 WSHSY, CDR2 SAAADI. This CDR3 region has 16 residues. V shed 7 bases and J 6 bases; nucleotides not matched to a gene: 14.

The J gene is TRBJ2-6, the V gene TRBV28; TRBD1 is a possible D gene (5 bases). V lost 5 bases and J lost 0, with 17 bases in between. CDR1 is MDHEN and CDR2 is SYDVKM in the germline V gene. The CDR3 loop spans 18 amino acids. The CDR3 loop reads CASSPPTVTPSGANVLTF. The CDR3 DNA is TGTGCCAGCAGTCCGCCGACAGTCACCCCCTCTGGGGCCAACGTCCTGACTTTC.

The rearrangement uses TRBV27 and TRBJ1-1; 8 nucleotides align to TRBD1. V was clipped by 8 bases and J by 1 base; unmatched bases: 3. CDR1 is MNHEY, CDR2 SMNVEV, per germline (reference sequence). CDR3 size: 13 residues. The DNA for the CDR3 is TGTGCCAGCGGTGACAGGGGGAACACTGAAGCTTTCTTT. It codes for CASGDRGNTEAFF.

DNA for the CDR3: TGTGCCAGCAGCCTGGGACAGGGTCCTAGGGAAAAACTGTTTTTT. The encoded protein is CASSLGQGPREKLFF. This rearrangement joins TRBV5-6 to TRBJ1-4; TRBD1 matches 9 bases. The germline V gene encodes CDR1 SGHDT and CDR2 YYEEEE. J gave up 8 bases and V 4 bases, and 9 bases lay outside the gene matches. The CDR3 totals 15 residues. The full variable domain, completed using reference TRBV5-6 and TRBJ1-4, is DAGVTQSPTHLIKTRGQQVTLRCSPKSGHDTVSWYQQALGQGPQFIFQYYEEEERQRGNFPDRFSGHQFPNYSSELNVNALLLGDSALYLCASSLGQGPREKLFFGSGTQLSVL.

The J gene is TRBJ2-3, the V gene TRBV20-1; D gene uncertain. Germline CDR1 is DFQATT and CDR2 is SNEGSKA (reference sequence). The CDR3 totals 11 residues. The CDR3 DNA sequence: TGCAGCGGTGGCCACACAGATACGCAGTATTTT. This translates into CSGGHTDTQYF.

CDR3 sequence (DNA): TGTGCCAGCAGCTTAGTGGCAGGGGGCCTCGTCAGCGAGCAGTACTTC. This translates into CASSLVAGGLVSEQYF. This chain links TRBV11-2 with TRBJ2-7, with TRBD1 matching over 8 bases. V was clipped by 1 base and J by 6 bases; unmatched bases: 11. CDR3 length: 16 amino acids. Germline V gene lookup returns CDR1 SGHAT and CDR2 FQNNGV.

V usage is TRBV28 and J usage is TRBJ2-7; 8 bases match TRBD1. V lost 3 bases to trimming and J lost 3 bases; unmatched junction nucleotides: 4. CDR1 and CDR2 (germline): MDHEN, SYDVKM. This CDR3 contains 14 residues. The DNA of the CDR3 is TGTGCCAGCAGTTTTAACAGGGGGATCTACGAGCAGTACTTC. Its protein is CASSFNRGIYEQYF.

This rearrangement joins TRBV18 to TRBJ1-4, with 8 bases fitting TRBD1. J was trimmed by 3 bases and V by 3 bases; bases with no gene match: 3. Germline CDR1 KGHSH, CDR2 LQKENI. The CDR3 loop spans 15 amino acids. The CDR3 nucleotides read TGTGCCAGCTCACCCTCGACAGGGGCTAATGAAAAACTGTTTTTT. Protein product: CASSPSTGANEKLFF. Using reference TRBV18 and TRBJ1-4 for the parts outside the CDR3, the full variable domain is NAGVMQNPRHLVRRRGQEARLRCSPMKGHSHVYWYRQLPEEGLKFMVYLQKENIIDESGMPKERFSAEFPKEGPSILRIQQVVRGDSAAYFCASSPSTGANEKLFFGSGTQLSVL.

CDR3 DNA: TGTGCCAGCAGTTACCGGTTTACAGATACGCAGTATTTT. Protein product: CASSYRFTDTQYF. J is TRBJ2-3 and V is TRBV6-5; no reliable D call. CDR1 and CDR2 (germline): MNHEY, SVGAGI. This CDR3 is 13 amino acids long. V lost 2 bases to trimming and J lost 3 bases, with 6 bases between them.

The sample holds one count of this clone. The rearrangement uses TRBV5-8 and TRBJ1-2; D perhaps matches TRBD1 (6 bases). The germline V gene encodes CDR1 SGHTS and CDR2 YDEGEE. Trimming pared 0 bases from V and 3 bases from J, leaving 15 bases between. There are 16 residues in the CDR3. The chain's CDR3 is CASSLVLCQGHYGYTF. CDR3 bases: TGTGCCAGCAGCTTGGTTTTGTGTCAGGGGCACTATGGCTACACCTTC. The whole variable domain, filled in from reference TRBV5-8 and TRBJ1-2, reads EAGVTQSPTHLIKTRGQQATLRCSPISGHTSVYWYQQALGLGLQFLLWYDEGEERNRGNFPPRFSGRQFPNYSSELNVNALELEDSALYLCASSLVLCQGHYGYTFGSGTRLTVV.

The CDR3 region is CASSITGGFSGNTIYF. The CDR3 coding sequence is TGTGCCAGTAGTATAACAGGGGGGTTCTCTGGAAACACCATATATTTT. The chain recombines TRBV19 with TRBJ1-3; 8 nucleotides agree with TRBD1. This CDR3 is 16 amino acids long. Trimming cost V 2 bases and J 0 bases; bases outside gene matches: 3. Per germline, CDR1 LNHDA and CDR2 SQIVND (reference sequence).

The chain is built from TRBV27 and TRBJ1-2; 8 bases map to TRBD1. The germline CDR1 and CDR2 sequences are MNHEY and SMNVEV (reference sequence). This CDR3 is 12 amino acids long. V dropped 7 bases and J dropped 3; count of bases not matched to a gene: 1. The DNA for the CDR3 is TGTGCCAGCAAGACAGGGGACTATGGCTACACCTTC. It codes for CASKTGDYGYTF.

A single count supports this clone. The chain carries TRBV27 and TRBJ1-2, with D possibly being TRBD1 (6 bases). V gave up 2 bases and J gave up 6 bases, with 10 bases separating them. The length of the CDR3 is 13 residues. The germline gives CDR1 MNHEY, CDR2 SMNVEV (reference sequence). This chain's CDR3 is CASSLTRQDGYTF. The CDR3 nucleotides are TGTGCCAGCAGTTTAACCCGACAGGATGGCTACACCTTC.

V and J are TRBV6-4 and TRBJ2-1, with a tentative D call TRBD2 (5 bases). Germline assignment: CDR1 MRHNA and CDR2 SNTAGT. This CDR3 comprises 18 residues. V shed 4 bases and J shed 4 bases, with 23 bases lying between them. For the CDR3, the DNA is TGTGCCAGCAGTGCCAGACCCGCAATCTGGCGGGCTTACAATGAGCAGTTCTTC. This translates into CASSARPAIWRAYNEQFF.